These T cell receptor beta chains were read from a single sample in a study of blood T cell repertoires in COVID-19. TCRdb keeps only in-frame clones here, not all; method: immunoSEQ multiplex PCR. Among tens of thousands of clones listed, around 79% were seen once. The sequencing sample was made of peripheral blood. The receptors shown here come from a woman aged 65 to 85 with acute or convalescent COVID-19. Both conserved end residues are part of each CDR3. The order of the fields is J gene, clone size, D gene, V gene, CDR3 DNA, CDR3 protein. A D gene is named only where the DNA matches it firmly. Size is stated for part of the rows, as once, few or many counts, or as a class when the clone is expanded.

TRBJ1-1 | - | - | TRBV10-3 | TGTGCCATCAGAGAGGGAGGAGGCACTGAAGCTTTCTTT | CAIREGGGTEAFF
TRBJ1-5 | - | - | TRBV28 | TGTGCCAGCAGTGATTTGGCGGCGGGGGCGAGCAATCAGCCCCAGCATTTT | CASSDLAAGASNQPQHF
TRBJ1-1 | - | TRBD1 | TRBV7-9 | TGTGCCAGCAGCCGGACAGGGAAGAACACTGAAGCTTTCTTT | CASSRTGKNTEAFF
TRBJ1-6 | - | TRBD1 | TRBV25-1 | TGTGCCAGCAGTCTCCCGGACAGGGCTTCACCCCTCCACTTT | CASSLPDRASPLHF
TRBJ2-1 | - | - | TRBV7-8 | TGTGCCAGCAGCTTAACGGCAGGGCCGTACAATGAGCAGTTCTTC | CASSLTAGPYNEQFF
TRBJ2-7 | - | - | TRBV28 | TGTGCCAGCGAAACTGGTCACGAGCAGTACTTC | CASETGHEQYF
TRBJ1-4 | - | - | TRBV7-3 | TGTGCCAGCCCGGGCGGCAGGGCCCGAAAAACTGTTTTT | CASPGGRARKTVF
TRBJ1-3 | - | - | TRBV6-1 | TGTGCCAGCAGTGGTGACTTCGACTTCTCTGGAAACACCATATATTTT | CASSGDFDFSGNTIYF
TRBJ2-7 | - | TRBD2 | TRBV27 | TGTGCCAGCAGTTTACGGGAGGGGGACGAGCAGTACTTC | CASSLREGDEQYF
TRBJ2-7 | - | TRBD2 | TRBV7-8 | TGTGCCAGCAGCTTATCTCTAGCGGGGGGCTACGAGCAGTACTTC | CASSLSLAGGYEQYF
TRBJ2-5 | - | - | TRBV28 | TGTGCCAGCAGCTATGAGACCCAGTACTTC | CASSYETQYF
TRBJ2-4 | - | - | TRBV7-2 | TGTGCCAGCAGCTTGGGGGGAGGTCGGGAAAACATTCAGTACTTC | CASSLGGGRENIQYF
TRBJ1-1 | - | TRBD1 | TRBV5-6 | TGTGCCAGCAGCTGGGGGACAGTTAACCCATCGGACACTGAAGCTTTCTTT | CASSWGTVNPSDTEAFF
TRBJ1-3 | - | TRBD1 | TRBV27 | TGTGCCAGCAGTCCCTTAACAGGGGTCTCTGGAAACACCATATATTTT | CASSPLTGVSGNTIYF
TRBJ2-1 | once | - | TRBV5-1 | TGCGCCAGCAGCACCTCCGGGGGGCCCTACAATGAGCAGTTCTTC | CASSTSGGPYNEQFF
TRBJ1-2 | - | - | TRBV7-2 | TGTGCCAGCAGACCTTCCTCAGGAGGCCTCTATGGCTACACCTTC | CASRPSSGGLYGYTF
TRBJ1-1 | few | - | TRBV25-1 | TGTGCCAGCAGTCAAACACGGGGGGGTGGCACTGAAGCTTTCTTT | CASSQTRGGGTEAFF
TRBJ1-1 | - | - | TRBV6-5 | TGTGCCAGCAGTTACTCAGGGACTGGCACTGAAGCTTTCTTT | CASSYSGTGTEAFF
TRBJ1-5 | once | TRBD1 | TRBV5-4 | TGTGCCAGCAGCGCCGGGACAGGGAGAGGTAATCAGCCCCAGCATTTT | CASSAGTGRGNQPQHF
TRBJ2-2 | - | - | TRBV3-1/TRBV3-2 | TGTGCCAGCACCACCGCCGGGGGATCGAACACCGGGGAGCTGTTTTTT | CASTTAGGSNTGELFF
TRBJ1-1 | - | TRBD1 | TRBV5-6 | TGTGCCAGCAGCGGGGACAGGACGACTCGGGGCACTGAAGCTTTCTTT | CASSGDRTTRGTEAFF
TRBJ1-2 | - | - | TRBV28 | TGTGCCAGTCTCGAAGGAGGGTCTTACTATGGCTACACCTTC | CASLEGGSYYGYTF
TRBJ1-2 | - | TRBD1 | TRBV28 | TGTGCCAGCGGTAGGACAGGGGGGGATGGCTACACCTTC | CASGRTGGDGYTF
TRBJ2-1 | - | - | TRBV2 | TGTGCCAGCAGTGGGAGCTCCTACAATGAGCAGTTCTTC | CASSGSSYNEQFF
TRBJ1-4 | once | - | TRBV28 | TGTGCCAGCAGTCAGTTGGGGCCGACGGATGAAAAACTGTTTTTT | CASSQLGPTDEKLFF
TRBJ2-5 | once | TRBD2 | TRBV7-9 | TGTGCCAGCAGCTTAGCGGGAGGGGAGACCCAGTACTTC | CASSLAGGETQYF
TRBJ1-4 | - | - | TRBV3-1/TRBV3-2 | TGTGCCAGCAGCCAAGGTTCAGTAAAGTTCAATGAAAAACTGTTTTTT | CASSQGSVKFNEKLFF
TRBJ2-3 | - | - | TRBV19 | TGTGCCAGTAGTATCCATACGGGAGAGAGCACAGATACGCAGTATTTT | CASSIHTGESTDTQYF
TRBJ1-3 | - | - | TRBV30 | TGTGCCTGGAGTCCAACACGTGGAAACACCATATATTTT | CAWSPTRGNTIYF
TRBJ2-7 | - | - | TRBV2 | TGTGCCAGCAGTGATCCCGGCAGGGTAAACGAGCAGTACTTC | CASSDPGRVNEQYF
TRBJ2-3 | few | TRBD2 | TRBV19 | TGTGCCAGTACAACCGGGACTAGCGTGCCGCCGTTGGATACGCAGTATTTT | CASTTGTSVPPLDTQYF
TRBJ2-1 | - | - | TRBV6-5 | TGTGCCAGCACCCTTTCCGGGAGACACAATGAGCAGTTCTTC | CASTLSGRHNEQFF